The sequence of this T cell receptor beta chain was determined in a study of T cells expressing NK-cell markers (dated by TCRdb to between 2020 and 2021). Background on the whole study: In sorted CD3+CD56+NKG2C+, CD3+CD56+NKG2C- and CD3+CD56-NKG2C+ T-cell subsets from several donors, TCR beta-chain repertoires were profiled. Among the eight sequenced donors, only one was HCMV-seronegative, while the other seven were HCMV-seropositive. The libraries were sequenced on Illumina HiSeq 2000/2500, MiSeq or NextSeq, producing 2 x 150 bp reads. All eight donors whose samples were sequenced were randomly selected healthy volunteers, three of them men and five women. Paper-wide results and their limitations: In roughly 6 donors, the dominant CD3+CD56+NKG2C+ clonotypes ranked among the top 10 CD8+ clonotypes, making up about 1.0-7.5% of CD8+ T cells. Those dominant clonotypes were again the most abundant among CD3+CD56-NKG2C+ cells in four donors, at roughly 25-60.1%. Whether the expanded NKG2C-expressing T cell clones were specific for HCMV antigens was left unclear.

Sequencing was carried out with an Illumina HiSeq 2000. 5'RACE template switching, by which a universal primer site and unique molecular identifiers were added, was used to make TCR beta cDNA libraries. Synthesis of cDNA was primed from the TCR beta constant segment and was followed by two consecutive PCR amplification steps. For the original study's pipeline: MIGEC was used to demultiplex reads and group reads by UMI, and MiTCR was used to assemble and quantify clonotypes. To remove erroneous sequences, TCR cDNA sequences were retained only when supported by two or more reads. Downstream repertoire analysis used the tcR package, and clonotypes were matched across fractions by CDR3 nucleotide sequence plus V segment. Antigen specificity was annotated against VDJdb with VDJmatch, allowing one amino acid substitution in CDR3. Reprocessed by TCRdb, the reads give a single entry per CDR3 protein sequence, without DNA. These V and J calls derive from TCRdb rather than the authors' analysis. This sample's table has entries for approximately 15,000 distinct CDR3 sequences. Clones ranked in the top ten supply 50% to 60% of the sample.

Based on the germline V gene, the CDR1 and CDR2 sequences are SGDLS and YYNGEE. The CDR3 spans 14 residues, from the cysteine through the phenylalanine. The DNA is not on file. To determine HCMV serostatus, a commercial ELISA kit was used to detect HCMV-specific IgG in serum. Ficoll density gradient centrifugation was used to isolate peripheral blood mononuclear cells from blood. Remarks on this clonotype: The clone's antigen remains unknown.

The TCR was taken from a man aged 18 to 70 in good health. The material sequenced was blood T cells: a sorted CD56 or NKG2C T cell subset, CD4+ or CD8+ T cells, or bulk PBMC T cells (not recorded which). The rearranged segments are TRBV9 and TRBJ1-1; the TRBD1 assignment by TCRdb is unverifiable without DNA. The CDR3 protein: CASSVRPSNTEAFF.